These 17 T cell receptor beta chains originate from one sample sequenced in a study of shared clonotypes between healthy human individuals. The assay was immunoSEQ multiplex PCR, and TCRdb's table has in-frame clones only and misses some. The sample lists millions of clones, just over 90% seen once, with roughly 0.15% in the top ten. The sample comprised naive CD4+ T cells sorted from blood. Subset denoted: CD45RA+ positively selected. The receptors were sampled from a man younger than 30 in good health.

V usage is TRBV5-1 and J usage is TRBJ2-3, with unresolved D. The CDR3 extends over 14 amino acids. The V gene lost 1 base and the J gene lost 3 bases, with 9 bases spanning the gap. Germline CDR1 and CDR2: SGHRS and YFSETQ. The CDR3 sequence is CASSLSLLTDTQYF. CDR3 coding DNA: TGCGCCAGCAGCTTGTCACTCCTTACAGATACGCAGTATTTT.

This sequence joins TRBV6-1 and TRBJ2-7; 12 bases match TRBD2. V was pared by 4 bases and J by 6 bases, with 4 bases of the junction left unmatched. Per the germline V gene, CDR1 is MNHNS and CDR2 is SASEGT. This CDR3 spans 14 amino acids. CDR3 nucleotide sequence: TGTGCCAGCAGTGGGGGACTAGCGGGTGGCGAGCAGTACTTC. Translation: CASSGGLAGGEQYF.

This chain joins TRBV6-5 and TRBJ1-2, with D hard to call. Germline CDR1 reads MNHEY; CDR2 reads SVGAGI. With 0 bases removed from V and 4 bases from J, the gap between germline ends came to 9 bases. CDR3 length: 14 residues. The DNA of the CDR3 is TGTGCCAGCAGTTACTCCTCAGGAGGCTATGGCTACACCTTC. It specifies CASSYSSGGYGYTF.

The chain joins TRBV19 to TRBJ1-2; possible D gene TRBD1, 6 bases. Germline CDR1 is LNHDA and CDR2 is SQIVND (reference sequence). V was shortened by 7 bases and J by 9 bases, with 21 bases between the two germline ends. The CDR3 spans 14 residues. Here the CDR3 reads CASTHDRLYGSYTF. Here the CDR3 DNA reads TGTGCCAGTACACATGACAGGCTCTATGGTAGCTACACCTTC.

The V call is TRBV7-6, the J call TRBJ1-4, with TRBD1 as a possible D gene (5 bases). The CDR3 is made up of 15 amino acids. Deletions cut 1 base from V and 5 bases from J, with 11 bases between. Germline V gives CDR1 SGHVS, CDR2 FNYEAQ. Here the CDR3 reads CASSLDAGRNEKLFF. CDR3 sequence (DNA): TGTGCCAGCAGCTTAGATGCGGGACGCAATGAAAAACTGTTTTTT.

The chain has TRBV7-9 and TRBJ1-2, with 9 bases aligning to TRBD1. CDR1 and CDR2 from the germline V gene are SEHNR and FQNEAQ (reference sequence). V shed 3 bases and J 6 bases; nucleotides not matched to a gene: 2. The CDR3 totals 13 residues. CDR3 DNA sequence: TGTGCCAGCAGCTTCCGGGACAGGGATGGCTACACCTTC. Translation: CASSFRDRDGYTF. Full variable domain (missing parts from reference TRBV7-9 and TRBJ1-2): DTGVSQNPRHKITKRGQNVTFRCDPISEHNRLYWYRQTLGQGPEFLTYFQNEAQLEKSRLLSDRFSAERPKGSFSTLEIQRTEQGDSAMYLCASSFRDRDGYTFGSGTRLTVV.

For this clone: Other nucleotide sequences from this sample produce the same CDR3. The chain employs TRBV5-1 and TRBJ2-3; D assignment may be TRBD1 or TRBD2 (6 bases each). The CDR3 runs 15 residues. V gave up 0 bases and J gave up 3 bases, with 11 bases separating them. The germline V gene has CDR1 SGHRS and CDR2 YFSETQ. The DNA for the CDR3 is TGCGCCAGCAGCTTGGATCCGGGGGCGACAGATACGCAGTATTTT. It yields the protein CASSLDPGATDTQYF.

The chain combines TRBV6-6 with TRBJ2-3; TRBD1 aligns across 8 bases. The CDR3 has 16 amino acids. CDR1 is MNHNY and CDR2 is SVGAGI in the germline V gene (reference sequence). The V and J ends lost 2 bases and 0 bases, in that order; junction bases with no gene match: 4. This CDR3 is CASSYPPGGSTDTQYF. The CDR3, as DNA: TGTGCCAGCAGTTACCCTCCAGGGGGCAGCACAGATACGCAGTATTTT.

The chain joins TRBV29-1 to TRBJ2-5, with a tentative D call TRBD1 (5 bases). The end of the DNA fits TRBJ2-7 better, so the J call may be wrong. Germline V CDR1 and CDR2: SQVTM, ANQGSEA. The CDR3 spans 14 residues. The CDR3, as DNA: TGCAGCGTTTCTAGGGGCACAGGTGTGCACGAGCAGTACTTC. The encoded protein is CSVSRGTGVHEQYF.

The V gene is TRBV27, the J gene TRBJ1-3; D remains unclear. V was trimmed by 4 bases and J by 7 bases, leaving 11 bases between them. Germline V gene lookup returns CDR1 MNHEY and CDR2 SMNVEV (reference sequence). There are 13 residues in the CDR3. The DNA of the CDR3 is TGTGCCAGCAGTTCCCCTAGCAGGAACACCATATATTTT. It yields the protein CASSSPSRNTIYF.

This sequence joins TRBV5-1 and TRBJ2-7; maybe TRBD2 (6 bases). Germline CDR1 SGHRS, CDR2 YFSETQ. Trimming stripped 9 bases from V and 0 bases from J, with 16 bases between. CDR3 length equals 14 residues. Written as DNA, the CDR3 is TGCGCCACCCGGTCGGGAGTTAACTCCTACGAGCAGTACTTC. Amino acid sequence: CATRSGVNSYEQYF. The variable domain in full, completed from reference TRBV5-1 and TRBJ2-7, reads KAGVTQTPRYLIKTRGQQVTLSCSPISGHRSVSWYQQTPGQGLQFLFEYFSETQRNKGNFPGRFSGRQFSNSRSEMNVSTLELGDSALYLCATRSGVNSYEQYFGPGTRLTVT.

The gene calls are TRBV19 and TRBJ1-6; D is perhaps TRBD1 (5 bases). Germline values: CDR1 LNHDA, CDR2 SQIVND (reference sequence). The V and J ends lost 4 bases and 9 bases respectively, with 13 bases between them. This CDR3 has 14 residues. The DNA of the CDR3 is TGTGCCAGTAGTAAGAGGATTAGGGGTTCACCCCTCCACTTT. Translation gives CASSKRIRGSPLHF. Supplemented by reference TRBV19 and TRBJ1-6, the full variable domain reads DGGITQSPKYLFRKEGQNVTLSCEQNLNHDAMYWYRQDPGQGLRLIYYSQIVNDFQKGDIAEGYSVSREKKESFPLTVTSAQKNPTAFYLCASSKRIRGSPLHFGNGTRLTVT.

The V gene is TRBV19, the J gene TRBJ2-2; 9 positions agree with TRBD1. V lost 8 bases to trimming and J lost 12 bases; unmatched junction nucleotides: 4. The CDR3 totals 11 residues. Germline lookup yields CDR1 LNHDA and CDR2 SQIVND (reference sequence). This CDR3 reads CASHGTGKLFF. The CDR3 DNA reads TGTGCCAGTCATGGGACAGGGAAGCTGTTTTTT.

V gene TRBV18 combines with J gene TRBJ2-7; 7 positions agree with TRBD1. This CDR3 comprises 13 residues. From germline, CDR1 is KGHSH and CDR2 LQKENI. The junction had 3 bases not matched to a gene; V was cut back by 2 bases and J by 5 bases. CDR3 coding DNA: TGTGCCAGCTCACCAGACAGGGACAACGAGCAGTACTTC. It codes for CASSPDRDNEQYF.

V gene TRBV7-8 combines with J gene TRBJ2-1, with 7 bases lining up with TRBD2. Germline V gene data show CDR1 as SGHVS and CDR2 as FQNEAQ. The ends lost 4 bases at V and 7 bases at J; junction bases unmatched: 7. The CDR3 sequence is 14 residues long. This CDR3 reads CASSSPGLNNEQFF. CDR3 bases: TGTGCCAGCAGCTCCCCGGGACTAAATAATGAGCAGTTCTTC.

The rearrangement links TRBV9 to TRBJ1-6; 7 bases are a match to TRBD1. This CDR3 has 15 amino acids. Germline CDR1 and CDR2: SGDLS and YYNGEE. The V segment lost 0 bases and the J segment 7 bases; nucleotides outside the gene matches: 4. CDR3 nucleotides: TGTGCCAGCAGCGTAGAAGACAGGGACAATTCACCCCTCCACTTT. Encoded protein: CASSVEDRDNSPLHF.

Remarks on this clone: Distinct nucleotide sequences in the sample also encode this CDR3. V and J are TRBV6-4 and TRBJ1-1, with 7 positions matching TRBD1. CDR1 and CDR2 from the germline V gene are MRHNA and SNTAGT. V trimming: 8 bases; J trimming: 1 base; junction bases outside the gene matches: 4. The CDR3 extends over 13 amino acids. The CDR3 bases are TGTGCCAGCTCGGGACAGCCGAACACTGAAGCTTTCTTT. Translated: CASSGQPNTEAFF.